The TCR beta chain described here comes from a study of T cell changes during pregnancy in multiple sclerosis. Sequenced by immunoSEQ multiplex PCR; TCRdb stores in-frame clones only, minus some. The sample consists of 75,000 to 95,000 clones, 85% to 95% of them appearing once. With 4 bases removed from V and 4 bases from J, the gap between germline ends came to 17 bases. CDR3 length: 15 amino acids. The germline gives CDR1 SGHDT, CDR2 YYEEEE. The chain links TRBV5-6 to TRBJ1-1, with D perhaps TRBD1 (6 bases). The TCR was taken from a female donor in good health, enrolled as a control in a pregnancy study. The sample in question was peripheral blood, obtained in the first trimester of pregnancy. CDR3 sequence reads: CASSREGGWGTEAFF. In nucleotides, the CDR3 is TGTGCCAGCAGCCGGGAGGGGGGCTGGGGCACTGAAGCTTTCTTT.